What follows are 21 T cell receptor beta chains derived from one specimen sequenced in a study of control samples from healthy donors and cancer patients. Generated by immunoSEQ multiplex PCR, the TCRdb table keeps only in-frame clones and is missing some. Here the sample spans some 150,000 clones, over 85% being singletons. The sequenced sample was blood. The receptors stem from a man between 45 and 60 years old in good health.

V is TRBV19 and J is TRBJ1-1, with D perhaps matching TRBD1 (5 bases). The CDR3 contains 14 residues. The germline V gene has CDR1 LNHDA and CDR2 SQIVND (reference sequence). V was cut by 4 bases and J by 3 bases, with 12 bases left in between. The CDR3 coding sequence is TGTGCCAGTAGTAAGTGGGGGGGAGACACTGAAGCTTTCTTT. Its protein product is CASSKWGGDTEAFF.

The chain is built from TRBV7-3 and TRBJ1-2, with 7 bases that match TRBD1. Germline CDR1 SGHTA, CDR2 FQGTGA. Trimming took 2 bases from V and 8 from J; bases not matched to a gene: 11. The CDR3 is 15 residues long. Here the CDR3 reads CASSLVPTGADGYTF. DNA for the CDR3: TGTGCCAGCAGCTTAGTTCCAACAGGGGCAGACGGCTACACCTTC.

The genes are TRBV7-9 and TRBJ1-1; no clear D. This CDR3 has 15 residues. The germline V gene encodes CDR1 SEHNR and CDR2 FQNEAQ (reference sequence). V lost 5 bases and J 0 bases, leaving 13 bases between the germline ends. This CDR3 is CASSGRAKMNTEAFF. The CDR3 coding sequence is TGTGCCAGCAGCGGGCGGGCGAAGATGAACACTGAAGCTTTCTTT. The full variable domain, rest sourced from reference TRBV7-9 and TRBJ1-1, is DTGVSQNPRHKITKRGQNVTFRCDPISEHNRLYWYRQTLGQGPEFLTYFQNEAQLEKSRLLSDRFSAERPKGSFSTLEIQRTEQGDSAMYLCASSGRAKMNTEAFFGQGTRLTVV.

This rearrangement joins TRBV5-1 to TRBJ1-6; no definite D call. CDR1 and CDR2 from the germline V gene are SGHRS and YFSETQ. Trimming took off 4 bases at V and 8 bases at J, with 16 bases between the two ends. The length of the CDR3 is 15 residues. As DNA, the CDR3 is TGCGCCAGCAGCCCCCGGATCCCGGGAGATTCACCCCTCCACTTT. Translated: CASSPRIPGDSPLHF.

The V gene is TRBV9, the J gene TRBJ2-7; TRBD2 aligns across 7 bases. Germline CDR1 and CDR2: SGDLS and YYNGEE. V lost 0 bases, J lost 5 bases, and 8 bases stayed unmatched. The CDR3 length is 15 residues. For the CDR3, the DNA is TGTGCCAGCAGCGTAGGTTTTGCGGGAGTCAACGAGCAGTACTTC. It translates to CASSVGFAGVNEQYF.

CDR3 region: CASRSRVYEQYF. The CDR3 DNA follows: TGTGCCAGCAGATCTAGGGTGTACGAGCAGTACTTC. The V call is TRBV12-3 or TRBV12-4, the J call TRBJ2-7, with no clear D. The CDR3 length is 12 residues. V was clipped by 6 bases and J by 4 bases, with 10 bases between them.

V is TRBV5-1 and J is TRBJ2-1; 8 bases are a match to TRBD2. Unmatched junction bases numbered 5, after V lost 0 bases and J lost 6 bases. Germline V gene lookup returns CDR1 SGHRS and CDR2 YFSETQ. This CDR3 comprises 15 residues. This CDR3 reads CASSLGAGERNEQFF. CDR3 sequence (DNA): TGCGCCAGCAGCTTGGGAGCGGGAGAGCGCAATGAGCAGTTCTTC.

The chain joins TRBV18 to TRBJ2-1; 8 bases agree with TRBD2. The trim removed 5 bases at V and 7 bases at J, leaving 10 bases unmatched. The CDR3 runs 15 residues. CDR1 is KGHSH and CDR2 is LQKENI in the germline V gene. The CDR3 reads CASSKSGRQGNEQFF. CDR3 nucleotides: TGTGCCAGCTCAAAGAGCGGGAGACAAGGGAATGAGCAGTTCTTC.

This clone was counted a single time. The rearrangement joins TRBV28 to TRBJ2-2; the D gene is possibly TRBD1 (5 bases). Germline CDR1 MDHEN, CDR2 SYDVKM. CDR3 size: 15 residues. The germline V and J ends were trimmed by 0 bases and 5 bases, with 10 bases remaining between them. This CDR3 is CASSLWTALTGELFF. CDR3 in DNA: TGTGCCAGCAGTTTATGGACAGCTCTAACCGGGGAGCTGTTTTTT.

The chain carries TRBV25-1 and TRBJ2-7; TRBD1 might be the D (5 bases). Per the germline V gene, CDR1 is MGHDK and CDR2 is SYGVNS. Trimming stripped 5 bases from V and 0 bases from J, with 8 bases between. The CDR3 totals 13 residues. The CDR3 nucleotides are TGTGCCAGCAGTCCAGGGAACTCCTACGAGCAGTACTTC. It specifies CASSPGNSYEQYF.

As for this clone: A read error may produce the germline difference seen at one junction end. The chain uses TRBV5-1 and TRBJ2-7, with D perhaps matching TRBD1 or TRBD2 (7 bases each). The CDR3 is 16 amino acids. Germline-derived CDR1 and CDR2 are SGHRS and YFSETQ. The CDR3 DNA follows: TGCGCCCGCAGCAGGGGGGGGCAGGGCCCCGGAGACGAGCAGTACTTC. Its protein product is CARSRGGQGPGDEQYF.

The CDR3 loop is CTSSLRQKETQYF. The CDR3 DNA is TGCACCAGCAGCCTGCGACAGAAAGAGACCCAGTACTTC. V usage is TRBV1 and J usage is TRBJ2-5; TRBD1, as called in the table, went unchecked against the DNA. TRBV1 is a documented pseudogene. This CDR3 spans 13 amino acids.

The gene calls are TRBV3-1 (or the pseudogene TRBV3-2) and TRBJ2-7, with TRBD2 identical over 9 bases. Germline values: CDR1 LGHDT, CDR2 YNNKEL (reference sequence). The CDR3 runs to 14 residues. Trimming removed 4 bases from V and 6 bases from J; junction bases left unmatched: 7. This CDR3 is CASSLLASGIEQYF. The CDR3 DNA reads TGTGCCAGCAGCCTTTTGGCTAGCGGGATCGAGCAGTACTTC.

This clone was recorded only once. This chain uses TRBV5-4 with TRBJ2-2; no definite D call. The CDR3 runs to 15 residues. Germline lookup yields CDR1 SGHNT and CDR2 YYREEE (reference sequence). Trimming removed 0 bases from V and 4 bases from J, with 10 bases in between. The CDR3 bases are TGTGCCAGCAGCTTGGGAGCGACGCGCACCGGGGAGCTGTTTTTT. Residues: CASSLGATRTGELFF.

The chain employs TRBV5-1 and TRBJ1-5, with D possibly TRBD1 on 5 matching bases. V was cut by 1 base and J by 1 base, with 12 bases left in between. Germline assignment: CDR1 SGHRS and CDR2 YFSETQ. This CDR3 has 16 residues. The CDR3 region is CASSLRPGGSNQPQHF. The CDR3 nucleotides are TGCGCCAGCAGCTTGAGACCGGGGGGGAGCAATCAGCCCCAGCATTTT.

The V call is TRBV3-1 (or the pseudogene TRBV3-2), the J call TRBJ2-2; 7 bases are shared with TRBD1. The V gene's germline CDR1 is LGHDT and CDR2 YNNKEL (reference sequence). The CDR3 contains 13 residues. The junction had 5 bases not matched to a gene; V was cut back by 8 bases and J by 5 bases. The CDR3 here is CASGGRGTGELFF. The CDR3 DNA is TGTGCCAGCGGCGGCAGGGGGACCGGGGAGCTGTTTTTT.

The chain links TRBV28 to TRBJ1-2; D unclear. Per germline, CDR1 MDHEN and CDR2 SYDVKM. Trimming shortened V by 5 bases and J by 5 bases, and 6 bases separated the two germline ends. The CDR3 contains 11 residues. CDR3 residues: CASSPSYGYTF. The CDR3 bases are TGTGCCAGCAGTCCTTCTTATGGCTACACCTTC.

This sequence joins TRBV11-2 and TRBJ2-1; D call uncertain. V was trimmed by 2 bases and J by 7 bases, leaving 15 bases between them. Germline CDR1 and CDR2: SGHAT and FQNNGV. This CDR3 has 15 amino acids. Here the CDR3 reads CASSLTTSLGNEQFF. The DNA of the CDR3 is TGTGCCAGCAGCTTAACGACGAGTTTGGGTAATGAGCAGTTCTTC. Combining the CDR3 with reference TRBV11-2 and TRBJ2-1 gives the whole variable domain EAGVAQSPRYKIIEKRQSVAFWCNPISGHATLYWYQQILGQGPKLLIQFQNNGVVDDSQLPKDRFSAERLKGVDSTLKIQPAKLEDSAVYLCASSLTTSLGNEQFFGPGTRLTVL.

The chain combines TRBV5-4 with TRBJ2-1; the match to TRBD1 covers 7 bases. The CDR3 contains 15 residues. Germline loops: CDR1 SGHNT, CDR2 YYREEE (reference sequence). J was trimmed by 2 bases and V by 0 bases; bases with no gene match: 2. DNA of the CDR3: TGTGCCAGCAGCTTGGAGGGGGCCCCCTACAATGAGCAGTTCTTC. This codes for CASSLEGAPYNEQFF.

As DNA, the CDR3 is TGCACCAGCAGCCGGTATCCTTCTCGCGGTTGCTACGAGCAGTACTTC. Its protein product is CTSSRYPSRGCYEQYF. V usage is TRBV1 and J usage is TRBJ2-7; the table assigns TRBD2, which was not confirmed against the DNA. TRBV1 is classified as a pseudogene. The length of the CDR3 is 16 residues.

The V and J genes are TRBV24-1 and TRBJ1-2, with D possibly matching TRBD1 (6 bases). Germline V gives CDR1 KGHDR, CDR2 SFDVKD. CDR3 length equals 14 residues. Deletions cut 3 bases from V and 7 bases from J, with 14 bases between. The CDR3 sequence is CATSDPWTAVGYTF. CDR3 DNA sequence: TGTGCCACCAGTGATCCGTGGACAGCAGTTGGCTACACCTTC.